The source of this T cell receptor beta chain is a study of shared clonotypes between healthy human individuals. About the study: Each donor had three CD4 naive, three CD4 memory, two CD8 naive and one CD8 memory plate. General study results and limits: Clonotypes that were shared across a few donors made up around 5.5% of naive CD4 clonotypes. Generation probabilities were higher for clonotypes shared across all four sorted-subset donors than for unshared ones.

The authors ran the assay at deep level. Libraries were prepared by immunoSEQ multiplex PCR; TCRdb keeps only in-frame clonotypes and omits some of them. The table shows around 600,000 clones, with roughly 98% occurring only once. Notes on this clone: No antigen is known for it.

Trimming pared 4 bases from V and 12 bases from J, leaving 13 bases between. Germline CDR1 is MNHEY and CDR2 is SMNVEV (reference sequence). CDR3 size: 11 residues. CD45RO-negative CD8 cells positively selected for CCR7 made up the naive population, which excluded terminally differentiated effector memory CD45RA+ cells. The TCR was taken from a young man in good health. The sequenced material came from naive CD8+ T cells sorted from blood. This chain links TRBV27 with TRBJ2-7; D ambiguous. The CDR3 DNA sequence: TGTGCCAGCAGTTCCGGCCTCCGATGGTACTTC. Amino acid sequence: CASSSGLRWYF.